The T cell receptor beta chain under discussion was sequenced for a study of blood T cell repertoires in COVID-19. For the study at large: The analysed material was cDNA or gDNA that came from T cells, B-cell-depleted T cells, or PBMCs.

Germline CDR1 and CDR2: MGHRA and YSYEKL. The CDR3 length is 15 residues. V lost 4 bases, J lost 4 bases, and 9 bases stayed unmatched. The repertoire was sequenced with immunoSEQ multiplex PCR; TCRdb's copy has only in-frame clones and lacks some. The sample contains around 180,000 clones, roughly 85% of which appear only once. The clonotype was recovered from a man between 60 and 75 years old with acute or convalescent COVID-19. The chain joins TRBV4-1 to TRBJ1-1; 7 bases fit TRBD1. Material: peripheral blood. CDR3: CASSPTGAEGTEAFF. The CDR3 nucleotides read TGCGCCAGCAGCCCAACAGGGGCGGAGGGCACTGAAGCTTTCTTT.